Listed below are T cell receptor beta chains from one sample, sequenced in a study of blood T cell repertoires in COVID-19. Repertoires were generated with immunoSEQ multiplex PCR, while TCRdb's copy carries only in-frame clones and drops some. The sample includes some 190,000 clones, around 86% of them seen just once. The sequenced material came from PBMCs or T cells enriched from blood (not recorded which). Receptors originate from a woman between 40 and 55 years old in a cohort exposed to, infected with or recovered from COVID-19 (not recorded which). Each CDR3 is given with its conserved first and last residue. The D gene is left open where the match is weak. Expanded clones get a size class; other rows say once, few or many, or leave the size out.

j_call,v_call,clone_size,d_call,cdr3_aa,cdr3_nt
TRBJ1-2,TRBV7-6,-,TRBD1,CASSPGTDYGYTF,TGTGCCAGCAGCCCCGGGACAGACTATGGCTACACCTTC
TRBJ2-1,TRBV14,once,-,CASSHMDYPNSYNEQFF,TGTGCCAGCAGCCATATGGACTACCCAAACTCCTACAATGAGCAGTTCTTC
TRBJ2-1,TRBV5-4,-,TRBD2,CASSPGTSPGDEQFF,TGTGCCAGCAGCCCCGGGACTAGCCCTGGGGATGAGCAGTTCTTC
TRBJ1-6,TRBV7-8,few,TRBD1,CASSPDRGHNSPLHF,TGTGCCAGCAGCCCAGACAGGGGTCACAATTCACCCCTCCACTTT
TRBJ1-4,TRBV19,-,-,CASSAGESNEKLFF,TGTGCCAGTAGCGCCGGGGAGAGTAATGAAAAACTGTTTTTT
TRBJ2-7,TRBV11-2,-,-,CASSLRGDRLNEQYF,TGTGCCAGCAGCTTAAGGGGGGACAGACTTAACGAGCAGTACTTC
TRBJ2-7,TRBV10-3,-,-,CAISEDGRTYEQYF,TGTGCCATCAGTGAGGACGGGAGAACCTACGAGCAGTACTTC
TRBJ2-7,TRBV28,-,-,CASSSQGGPYEQYF,TGTGCCAGCAGTTCCCAGGGGGGACCCTACGAGCAGTACTTC
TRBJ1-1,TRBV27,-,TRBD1,CASSLTRGRTEAFF,TGTGCCAGCAGTTTAACCAGGGGGAGAACTGAAGCTTTCTTT
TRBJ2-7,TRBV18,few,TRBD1,CASSLPQGVWREQYF,TGTGCCAGCTCACTACCCCAGGGGGTTTGGCGCGAGCAGTACTTC
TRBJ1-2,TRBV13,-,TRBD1,CASRLRTGATINYGYTF,TGTGCCAGCAGGTTAAGGACAGGGGCCACCATAAACTATGGCTACACCTTC
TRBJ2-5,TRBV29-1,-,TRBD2,CSVELAGFQETQYF,TGCAGCGTTGAACTAGCGGGTTTTCAAGAGACCCAGTACTTC
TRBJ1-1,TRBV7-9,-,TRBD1,CASSLDRLRDRGSEAFF,TGTGCCAGCAGCTTAGATCGGCTCCGAGACAGGGGTTCTGAAGCTTTCTTT
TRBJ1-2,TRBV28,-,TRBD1,CASSGQGSNYGYTF,TGTGCCAGCAGCGGACAGGGTTCCAACTATGGCTACACCTTC
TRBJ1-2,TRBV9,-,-,CASRNQQGGYTF,TGTGCCAGCAGAAACCAACAGGGTGGCTACACCTTC
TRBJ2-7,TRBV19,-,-,CASSIASGGLGYEQYF,TGTGCCAGTAGTATAGCGTCCGGGGGGCTAGGGTACGAGCAGTACTTC
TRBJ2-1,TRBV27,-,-,CASSSPGFDEQFF,TGTGCCAGCAGTTCTCCAGGGTTTGATGAGCAGTTCTTC
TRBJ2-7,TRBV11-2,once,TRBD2,CASSFTGGAGYEQYF,TGTGCCAGCAGCTTTACGGGGGGGGCAGGCTACGAGCAGTACTTC
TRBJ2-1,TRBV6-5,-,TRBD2,CASSFLAGGDDNEQFF,TGTGCCAGCAGTTTTCTAGCGGGGGGCGACGACAATGAGCAGTTCTTC
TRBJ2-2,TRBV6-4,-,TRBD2,CASSDSGVAGDNTGELFF,TGTGCCAGCAGTGACTCTGGTGTAGCGGGGGACAACACCGGGGAGCTGTTTTTT
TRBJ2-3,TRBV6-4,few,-,CASSTEAGRGDTQYF,TGTGCCAGCAGTACCGAGGCCGGGCGGGGAGATACGCAGTATTTT
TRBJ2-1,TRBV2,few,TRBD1,CASRTGQGGNEQFF,TGTGCCAGCAGGACTGGACAGGGTGGCAATGAGCAGTTCTTC
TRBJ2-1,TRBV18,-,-,CASSPSDSTYNEQFF,TGTGCCAGCTCACCTTCGGACAGTACCTACAATGAGCAGTTCTTC
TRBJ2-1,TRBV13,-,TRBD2,CASSNEAGGPFNEQFF,TGTGCCAGCAGCAACGAAGCGGGGGGGCCATTCAATGAGCAGTTCTTC
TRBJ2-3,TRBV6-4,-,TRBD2,CASSDWTSGVGTDTQYF,TGTGCCAGCAGTGATTGGACTAGCGGGGTTGGCACAGATACGCAGTATTTT
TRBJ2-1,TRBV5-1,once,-,CASSWLGGLYNEQFF,TGCGCCAGCAGCTGGCTTGGCGGGCTTTACAATGAGCAGTTCTTC
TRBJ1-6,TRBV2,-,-,CASRGQTGTLAPLHF,TGTGCCAGCAGGGGCCAAACGGGAACATTGGCACCCCTCCACTTT
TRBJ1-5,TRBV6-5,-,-,CASSYSGGSQPQHF,TGTGCCAGCAGTTACTCGGGAGGGTCCCAGCCCCAGCATTTT
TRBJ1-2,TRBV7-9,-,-,CASSMGRDPHRYTF,TGTGCCAGCAGTATGGGGAGGGACCCCCATCGCTACACCTTC
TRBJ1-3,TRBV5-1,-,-,CASSPERGNTIYF,TGCGCCAGCAGCCCAGAACGGGGGAACACCATATATTTT
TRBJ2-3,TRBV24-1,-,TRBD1,CATSDSLTGNRQYF,TGTGCCACCAGTGACTCTCTGACAGGGAACAGGCAGTATTTT
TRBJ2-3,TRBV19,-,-,CASSSALTDTQYF,TGTGCCAGTTCCAGCGCCCTCACAGATACGCAGTATTTT
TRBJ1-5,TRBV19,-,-,CASSIGAGAQHF,TGTGCCAGTAGTATAGGGGCAGGTGCCCAGCATTTT
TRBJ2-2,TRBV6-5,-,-,CASSPGSANTGELFF,TGTGCCAGCAGCCCCGGAAGCGCGAACACCGGGGAGCTGTTTTTT
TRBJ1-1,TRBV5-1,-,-,CASSLAQGWDTEAFF,TGCGCCAGCAGCTTGGCACAGGGCTGGGACACTGAAGCTTTCTTT
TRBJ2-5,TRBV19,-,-,CASSISRREIGETQYF,TGTGCCAGTAGTATCTCCCGTCGGGAGATCGGGGAGACCCAGTACTTC
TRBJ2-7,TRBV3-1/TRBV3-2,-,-,CASSRGQGGDEQYF,TGTGCCAGCAGTCGCGGACAGGGAGGGGACGAGCAGTACTTC
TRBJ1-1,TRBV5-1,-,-,CASSNSGALNTEAFF,TGCGCCAGCAGCAATAGCGGTGCCTTGAACACTGAAGCTTTCTTT
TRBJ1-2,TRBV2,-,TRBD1,CASIRTGGEGGYTF,TGTGCCAGCATTAGGACAGGGGGCGAGGGCGGCTACACCTTC
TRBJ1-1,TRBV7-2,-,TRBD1,CASSKTGEVTEAFF,TGTGCCAGCAGCAAGACAGGGGAGGTAACTGAAGCTTTCTTT
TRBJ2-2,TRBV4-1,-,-,CASSQFLSSAGAGGELFF,TGCGCCAGCAGCCAGTTCCTATCTAGCGCGGGGGCCGGCGGGGAGCTGTTTTTT
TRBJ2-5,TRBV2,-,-,CASSWTPWETQYF,TGTGCCAGCAGTTGGACTCCCTGGGAGACCCAGTACTTC
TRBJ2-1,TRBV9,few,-,CASSVAGTSYNEQFF,TGTGCCAGCAGCGTAGCCGGGACTTCATACAATGAGCAGTTCTTC